This T cell receptor (beta chain) was captured by sequencing in a study of regulatory T cells in long-lasting Graves disease (dated by TCRdb to the early 2020s). Context from the whole study: Patients with newly diagnosed Graves' disease had been on antithyroid drugs for under 3 months. A total of around 35 samples underwent TCR sequencing: about 13 from persistent and around 20 from newly diagnosed Graves' disease patients. Persistent Graves' disease patients were compared with newly diagnosed Graves' disease patients by peripheral blood TCR sequencing and RNA sequencing. The study took place in China and was registered as a clinical trial. General findings and caveats noted by the study authors: Only the TCR beta chain was sequenced and analyzed. Persistent disease showed preferential use of TRBV28, TRBJ1-2 and TRBJ2-5, whereas newly diagnosed disease favored TRBV20-1 and TRBJ2-1. More public clonotypes were shared among persistent patients (roughly 2,700) than among newly diagnosed patients (966). Because the primary lesion, thyroid tissue, could not be accessed, the study looked at peripheral blood alone. Persistent Graves' disease patients showed lower TCR Shannon entropy and fewer highly expanded clones than newly diagnosed patients, suggesting clonal expansion. The authors acknowledged the small sample size as a limitation that may reduce accuracy.

The time point label of this sample denotes: newly diagnosed GD, antithyroid drugs for less than 3 months. For both TCR sequencing and RNA sequencing, RNA was extracted from PBMCs in TRIzol. Graves' disease was diagnosed according to American Thyroid Association guidelines. Recruitment of patients was carried out at an endocrinology department in Xi'an, China. From each patient, about 9.7 milliliters of peripheral blood was collected into an EDTA anticoagulant tube. Ficoll Paque Plus density gradient separation was used to isolate PBMCs, and no further T cell sorting was performed. An Agilent 2100 Bioanalyzer and agarose gel were used to check RNA quality, and a NanoDrop 2000 was used to measure RNA concentration. Libraries were built with multiplex PCR. The instrument given in TCRdb is Illumina HiSeq 4000. TCR beta libraries were built with iRepertoire HTBI primers and Arm-PCR amplification of CDR3 regions. Gel purification was performed on PCR products prior to sequencing. As for how the authors treated the data: Gene usage analysis of CDR3 amino acid clonotypes relied on the approximately 60 TRBV and 15 or so TRBJ segments identified across samples. COPE and FqMerger were used to merge filtered high-quality paired reads into contigs. BLAST was used to align contigs to IMGT TRBV, TRBD and TRBJ reference genes, and CDR3 was defined according to IMGT. Any clonotype with a frequency above 0.1% was classified as a highly expanded clone. Shannon entropy was used to measure repertoire diversity, and the Gini coefficient was used to measure V-J evenness. Clonotypes shared by more than one individual were considered public. TCRdb passed the public sequencing reads through fastp at Q25 and MiXCR, retaining productive beta sequences. Identical CDR3 proteins give one entry, which carries the most common genes and DNA. TCRdb's processing, not the study's, gives the V and J calls here. In this sample the table shows approximately 540,000 distinct CDR3 sequences, around 12% of which occur a single time. About 8.3% of the sample comes from the top ten.

This clonotype was counted many times. Its target antigen remains unknown. No qualities accompany the bases; no much larger clone lies one base away. The germline V gene gives CDR1 as SGHAT and CDR2 as FQNNGV. The CDR3 spans 15 residues, from the cysteine through the phenylalanine. Solely the CDR3 DNA is kept, with 45 bases framed from the first base. Trimming removed 1 base from V and 7 bases from J; the gene matches leave 8 bases unexplained. These data also formed part of another study, on T cells in Graves' hyperthyroidism and ophthalmopathy. From the second report: A patient counted as having stable Graves' hyperthyroidism if no progression to ophthalmopathy occurred over 18 months of follow-up. Hyperthyroidism patients were newly diagnosed, had a disease duration of under 2 months, and were aged 18 to 65 years. Any patient with an uncontrolled infection, another autoimmune disease, pregnancy or lactation was excluded. Diagnoses were established on the basis of clinical symptoms, serum thyroxine and TRAb, thyroid ultrasound, and orbital computed tomography. The TCR CDR3 was subjected to a first round of RT-PCR using the HTBI primer set and the Qiagen OneStep RT-PCR kit. Most expanded thyroid clonotypes (frequency above 0.001) were also detected in blood, a finding suggesting that blood repertoires may reflect thyroid immune responses. In cross-validation, a model built on a 13 V-J signature told ophthalmopathy apart from stable hyperthyroidism with under 90% sensitivity and 81% to 82% specificity, and in testing the same model reached 80%/75%. During validation, the model predicted progression to ophthalmopathy a median of approximately 7 months ahead of onset, with more than 55% sensitivity and under 85% specificity. To identify distinguishing TCR V-J signatures, a discovery cohort of 90 to 100 patients was used, comprising under 45 with Graves' ophthalmopathy and around 60 with stable Graves' hyperthyroidism. Prospective prediction of ophthalmopathy was tested in an independent validation cohort consisting of 18 hyperthyroidism patients and approximately 16 patients who later progressed to ophthalmopathy. The 95 to 100 discovery patients were randomly divided into training and test sets at a 7:3 ratio. In roughly six Graves' hyperthyroidism patients, the study also compared T-cell repertoires from thyroid tissue with T-cell repertoires from blood. After sampling, hyperthyroidism patients received methimazole starting at 30 mg daily, and ophthalmopathy patients received high-dose intravenous methylprednisolone. Libraries were constructed in a second round of multiplex PCR, after which size selection and purification were performed. The libraries were sequenced on an Illumina HiSeq2000 using paired-end 100 bp reads. SOAPnuke was used to process the raw data, with reads discarded if the reads contained adapters or uncalled bases, had a mean Phred below 15, or lacked an exact constant-primer or identifier match. COPE v1.2.5 was used to merge the high-quality paired reads, and each unique nucleotide sequence was defined as a clonotype. MiTCR v1.1 was used to align the clonotypes against IMGT TRBV, TRBD and TRBJ reference segments. The analysis included only V-J combinations with a frequency above 0.0001, which together covered roughly 99% of the repertoires. A TCS score was defined as the ratio of F50 (clonal expansion) to E x V (chaos), with BLOSUM62-based TCRdist applied between CDR3 peptides within each V-J. Welch's t-statistics and random forest reduced 450 to 600 V-J features to 10 to 15, which were used in a naive Bayes classifier (R e1071). No statistical method was used to fix the sample size in advance, and group allocation was not hidden from the investigators. The paper describes TCR Vbeta CDR3 sequencing of some 130 peripheral blood samples, made up of 43 ophthalmopathy patients, approximately 73 hyperthyroidism patients and 17 progressor patients.

This TCR was sampled from a woman aged 25-40 years with Graves disease. Donor details come from another sample of the same person, matched by shared clones. The starting material was peripheral blood mononuclear cells (PBMCs), obtained at new diagnosis, from a patient treated with antithyroid drugs. The chain links TRBV11-2 with TRBJ2-7; a stretch of 9 junction bases matches TRBD1. The DNA is TGTGCCAGCAGCTTAGCTGGGACAGGGAGGTGGGAGCAGTACTTC. This yields the protein CASSLAGTGRWEQYF.